This TCR beta chain comes out of a study of spatial heterogeneity in lung cancer. Study background: A consistent excess of beta-chain over alpha-chain sequences was detected. Each distinct TCR and UMI combination averaged more than ten appearances in raw reads.

TCRdb used MiXCR to reprocess the 5' RACE reads, holding one entry per CDR3 protein. The sample lists 7,000 to 8,500 distinct CDR3 sequences, about an eighth occurring once. Trimming took 6 bases from V and 0 from J, leaving 11 bases between them. The length of the CDR3 is 13 residues. Germline values: CDR1 DFQATT, CDR2 SNEGSKA (reference sequence). Specified time point: sample taken at primary tumor resection. Patients with untreated early-stage non-small cell lung cancer, numbering around 72, were the donors. Whole-study findings and limits: Mutation counts in tumors were tracked by counts of expanded intratumoral alpha and beta TCRs.

This clonotype was seen ten or more times. As yet, its antigen is unknown. This chain connects TRBV20-1 to TRBJ2-5; D call uncertain. The source of this sequence is a male donor with early-stage non-small cell lung cancer. Sequenced material: lung tumor tissue, taken at surgery. CDR3 protein: CSAPPVNQETQYF. Written as DNA, the CDR3 is TGCAGTGCCCCTCCCGTCAACCAAGAGACCCAGTACTTC.